The rows below give T cell receptor beta chains drawn from one sample of a study of T cells in Graves' hyperthyroidism and ophthalmopathy. TCRdb independently ran MiXCR on the multiplex PCR reads; one entry per CDR3 protein. The sample includes about 500,000 distinct CDR3 sequences, roughly 45% of them seen just once. The material sequenced was peripheral blood or thyroid tissue (not recorded which). The source is an adult woman with Graves' disease, either hyperthyroidism or ophthalmopathy (not recorded which). Both conserved end residues are part of each CDR3. A D gene is named only where the DNA matches it firmly. The size of a clone is reported for some rows only, either as once, few or many, or as a class for expanded clones.

V gene: TRBV5-1
D gene: NA
CDR3 length: 15
clone size: many
J gene: TRBJ2-5
CDR3 protein: CASSRSGTAGETQYF
CDR3 DNA: TGCGCCAGCAGCAGATCTGGGACGGCGGGGGAGACCCAGTACTTC

V gene: TRBV12-3/TRBV12-4
D gene: TRBD1
CDR3 length: 14
clone size: few
J gene: TRBJ1-1
CDR3 protein: CASSSRGRGTEAFF
CDR3 DNA: TGTGCCAGCAGTTCCAGGGGGCGCGGGACTGAAGCTTTCTTT

V gene: TRBV24-1
D gene: NA
CDR3 length: 12
clone size: many
J gene: TRBJ1-1
CDR3 protein: CATSDGGTEAFF
CDR3 DNA: TGTGCCACCAGTGACGGGGGCACTGAAGCTTTCTTT

V gene: TRBV25-1
D gene: NA
CDR3 length: 13
clone size: NA
J gene: TRBJ1-1
CDR3 protein: CASLVTGAAEAFF
CDR3 DNA: TGTGCCAGCTTGGTAACGGGTGCGGCTGAAGCTTTCTTT

V gene: TRBV2
D gene: TRBD2
CDR3 length: 14
clone size: few
J gene: TRBJ2-5
CDR3 protein: CASFTLAGTETQYF
CDR3 DNA: TGTGCCAGCTTCACGCTAGCGGGAACGGAGACCCAGTACTTC

V gene: TRBV7-9
D gene: NA
CDR3 length: 12
clone size: many
J gene: TRBJ1-6
CDR3 protein: CASGSYNSPLHF
CDR3 DNA: TGTGCCAGTGGCTCCTATAATTCACCCCTCCACTTT

V gene: TRBV19
D gene: TRBD1
CDR3 length: 14
clone size: NA
J gene: TRBJ1-2
CDR3 protein: CASADRGKVYGYTF
CDR3 DNA: TGTGCCAGTGCCGACAGGGGCAAAGTTTATGGCTACACCTTC

V gene: TRBV19
D gene: TRBD1
CDR3 length: 13
clone size: NA
J gene: TRBJ1-1
CDR3 protein: CASSSGRGTEAFF
CDR3 DNA: TGTGCCAGTAGTAGTGGCAGGGGGACTGAAGCTTTCTTT

V gene: TRBV29-1
D gene: NA
CDR3 length: 11
clone size: NA
J gene: TRBJ1-1
CDR3 protein: CSVEGVAEAFF
CDR3 DNA: TGCAGCGTTGAAGGGGTTGCTGAAGCTTTCTTT

V gene: TRBV9
D gene: NA
CDR3 length: 14
clone size: NA
J gene: TRBJ2-5
CDR3 protein: CASSVEPGTGTQYF
CDR3 DNA: TGTGCCAGCAGCGTAGAACCGGGAACGGGGACCCAGTACTTC

V gene: TRBV30
D gene: NA
CDR3 length: 12
clone size: NA
J gene: TRBJ1-1
CDR3 protein: CAWRRIATEAFF
CDR3 DNA: TGTGCCTGGAGAAGGATCGCCACTGAAGCTTTCTTT

V gene: TRBV12-3/TRBV12-4
D gene: NA
CDR3 length: 13
clone size: NA
J gene: TRBJ1-5
CDR3 protein: CASSLFPYQPQHF
CDR3 DNA: TGTGCCAGCAGTTTGTTCCCTTATCAGCCCCAGCATTTT

V gene: TRBV6-5
D gene: NA
CDR3 length: 15
clone size: many
J gene: TRBJ1-1
CDR3 protein: CASSYRREIVTEAFF
CDR3 DNA: TGTGCCAGCAGTTACCGCCGGGAAATAGTTACTGAAGCTTTCTTT

V gene: TRBV7-6
D gene: NA
CDR3 length: 16
clone size: NA
J gene: TRBJ2-3
CDR3 protein: CASSLGLEATTDTQYF
CDR3 DNA: TGTGCCAGCAGCTTAGGTTTAGAGGCTACCACAGATACGCAGTATTTT

V gene: TRBV15
D gene: TRBD2
CDR3 length: 16
clone size: few
J gene: TRBJ2-5
CDR3 protein: CATSRGQLAGDETQYF
CDR3 DNA: TGTGCCACCAGCAGAGGCCAGCTAGCGGGAGATGAGACCCAGTACTTC

V gene: TRBV29-1
D gene: NA
CDR3 length: 13
clone size: NA
J gene: TRBJ2-5
CDR3 protein: CSVGIRWGKTQYF
CDR3 DNA: TGCAGCGTTGGCATAAGATGGGGGAAGACCCAGTACTTC